This TCR beta chain was documented in a study of cytomegalovirus exposure and HLA in healthy donors. Study results and caveats: Sequencing had likely introduced a cluster of highly shared sequence variants as an artifact. Certain indistinguishable V segments, among them TRBV6-2 and TRBV6-3, were excluded. Researchers reported in a later analysis that common viral pathogens appeared linked to several top clusters.

This clone came up a few times. No antigen is known for it. The trim removed 5 bases at V and 2 bases at J, leaving 12 bases unmatched. Germline lookup yields CDR1 SNHLY and CDR2 FYNNEI. The CDR3 spans 17 residues. Primers: 60 Vbeta forward and 13 Jbeta reverse. The data were produced by immunoSEQ multiplex PCR, yet TCRdb's version contains in-frame clones alone and is incomplete. The sample consists of roughly 290,000 clones, 80% of them appearing once. V gene TRBV2 combines with J gene TRBJ2-3, with 8 bases matching TRBD1. The origin of this receptor is a girl aged 2 to 10 in good health and CMV-seronegative. Sample: PBMCs. The CDR3 protein is CASSITQGALPTDTQYF. CDR3 nucleotide sequence: TGTGCCAGCAGTATAACGCAGGGGGCTTTGCCCACAGATACGCAGTATTTT.